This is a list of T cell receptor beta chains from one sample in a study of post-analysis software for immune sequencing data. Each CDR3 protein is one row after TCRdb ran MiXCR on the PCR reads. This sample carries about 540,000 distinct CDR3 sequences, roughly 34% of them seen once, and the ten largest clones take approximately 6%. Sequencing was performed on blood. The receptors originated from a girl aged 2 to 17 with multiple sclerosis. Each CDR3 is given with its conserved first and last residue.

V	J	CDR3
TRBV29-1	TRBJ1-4	CSVGTGANEKLFF
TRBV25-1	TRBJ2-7	CASSERANEQYF
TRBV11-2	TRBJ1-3	CASRLSNSGNTIYF
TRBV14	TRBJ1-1	CASSQGTERYAYEAFF
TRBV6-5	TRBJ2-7	CASSPHSTGNKYF
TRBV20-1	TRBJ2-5	CSARTGGQQETQYF
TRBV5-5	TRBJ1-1	CASSQGGRTEAFF
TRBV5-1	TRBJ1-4	CASSPDRADEKLFF
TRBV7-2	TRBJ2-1	CASSLAFLLEQFF
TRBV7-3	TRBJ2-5	CASSPSGVSETQYF
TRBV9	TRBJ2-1	CASSVAGIGNEQFF
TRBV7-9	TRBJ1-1	CASSSNLLNTEAFF
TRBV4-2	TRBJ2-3	CASSRRALAGDTDTQYF
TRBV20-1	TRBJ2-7	CSAIGKETFEQYF
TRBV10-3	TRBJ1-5	CAISESGADNQPQHF
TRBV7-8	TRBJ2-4	CASSSPGLAGGLLAKNIQYF
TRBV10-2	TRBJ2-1	CASSELASNEQFF
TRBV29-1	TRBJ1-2	CSVGVGQNGYTF
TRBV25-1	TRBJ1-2	CASTPSGQYYGYTF
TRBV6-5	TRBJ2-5	CASSNRVQETQYF
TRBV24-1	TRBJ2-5	CATSDLKGTQYF
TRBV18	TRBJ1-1	CASSPAAGWSTEAFF
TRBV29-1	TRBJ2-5	CSAQEGQETQYF
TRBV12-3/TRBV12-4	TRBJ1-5	CASSWRQGDQPQHF
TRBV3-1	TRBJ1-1	CASSQVERGNTEAFF
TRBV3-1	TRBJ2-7	CASSQDPGDYEQYF
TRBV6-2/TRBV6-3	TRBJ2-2	CASNPTRVRDTGELFF
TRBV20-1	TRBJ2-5	CSASPVTGAETQYF
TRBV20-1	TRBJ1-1	CRANLNTEAFF
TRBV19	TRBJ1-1	CASSFLNTEAFF
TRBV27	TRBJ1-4	CASSSSTGAANEKLFF
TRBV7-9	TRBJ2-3	CASGGLGDTQYF
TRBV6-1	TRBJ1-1	CASSEAGGADTEAFF
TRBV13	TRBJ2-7	CASSHRTRRVSYEQYF
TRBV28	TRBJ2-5	CASSFEGVETQYF
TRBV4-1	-	CASSLRTGDGEQYF
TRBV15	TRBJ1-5	CATRTDSNQPQHF
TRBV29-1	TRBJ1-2	CSVETGVHGYTF
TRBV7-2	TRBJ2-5	CASRTTGSETQYF
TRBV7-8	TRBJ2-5	CASRTTGGEKTQYF
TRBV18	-	CASSPPGMGVEETQYF
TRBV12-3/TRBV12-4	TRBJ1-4	CASTPTGDQEKLFF
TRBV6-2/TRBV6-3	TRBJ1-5	CASSTGQYSNQPQHF